A single sample gave rise to the 2 T cell receptor beta chains below, sequenced in a study of T cell repertoires in cytomegalovirus infection. One entry per CDR3 protein, called by TCRdb with MiXCR from the reads. The repertoire holds 310,000 or so distinct CDR3 sequences, more than 20% seen once, with about an eighth in the top ten. Their antigens are not known. The source material was cultured PBMCs, sampled from culture after CMV antigen stimulation. The receptor set was obtained from a human donor in good health (CMV status not recorded). Some clones in this sample may be carry-over from other donors' samples.

The J gene is TRBJ2-7, the V gene TRBV6-5, with D possibly being TRBD1 (6 bases). V lost 6 bases and J 0 bases, leaving 9 bases between the germline ends. The germline V gene encodes CDR1 MNHEY and CDR2 SVGAGI. This CDR3 has 13 amino acids. DNA for the CDR3: TGTGCCAGCAGAAGGACAGTCTCCTACGAGCAGTACTTC. Translating it yields CASRRTVSYEQYF.

The chain joins TRBV19 to TRBJ2-7; no firm D call. The CDR3 runs 14 residues. Germline loops: CDR1 LNHDA, CDR2 SQIVND (reference sequence). Trimming removed 6 bases at V and 5 bases at J, with 17 bases between. The DNA for the CDR3 is TGTGCCAGTAGCCGGTGGGTTGCGGACGACGAGCAGTACTTC. This codes for CASSRWVADDEQYF.